What follows are 22 T cell receptor beta chains derived from one specimen sequenced in a study of CD8 T cells in Susac syndrome. RNA, at about 0.45 to 1 ug, was reverse transcribed with random hexamers. MiXCR, run by TCRdb on the immunoSEQ multiplex PCR reads, gives a single entry per CDR3 protein. The data contain around 130,000 distinct CDR3 sequences, roughly 94% of them seen just once; the ten biggest clones take up 0.28%. Sequenced sample: CD8+ T cells from PBMCs. Receptor source: a human donor with Susac syndrome.

The V gene is TRBV13, the J gene TRBJ1-2; D is unresolved. CDR3 length: 14 residues. Deletions cut 1 base from V and 0 bases from J, with 6 bases between. Germline-derived CDR1 and CDR2 are PRHDT and FYEKMQ (reference sequence). This CDR3 reads CASSLAQANYGYTF. In DNA form, the CDR3 reads TGTGCCAGCAGCTTAGCCCAAGCTAACTATGGCTACACCTTC.

This clonotype has a single count. The rearrangement joins TRBV7-6 to TRBJ2-7, with D possibly being TRBD1 or TRBD2 (5 bases each). V dropped 5 bases and J dropped 1 base, with 12 bases sitting between them. CDR1 and CDR2 from the germline V gene are SGHVS and FNYEAQ. This CDR3 region has 14 residues. The chain's CDR3 is CASSGGRVSYEQYF. As DNA, the CDR3 is TGTGCCAGCAGCGGGGGACGGGTGTCCTACGAGCAGTACTTC.

This chain joins TRBV7-8 and TRBJ1-6, with D unclear. V was clipped by 1 base and J by 9 bases, with 13 bases between them. Germline V CDR1 and CDR2: SGHVS, FQNEAQ. CDR3 size: 15 residues. CDR3 DNA sequence: TGTGCCAGCAGCTTAGACCACAACACCGGTTCACCCCTCCACTTT. This encodes CASSLDHNTGSPLHF.

The chain couples TRBV2 to TRBJ1-6; no clear D gene. Germline V lookup: CDR1 SNHLY, CDR2 FYNNEI. CDR3 length: 14 residues. V was shortened by 4 bases and J by 7 bases, with 11 bases between the two germline ends. CDR3 residues: CASSATIWNSPLHF. For the CDR3, the DNA is TGTGCCAGCAGTGCGACGATTTGGAATTCACCCCTCCACTTT.

This chain connects TRBV25-1 to TRBJ1-1; 9 bases match TRBD1. Germline trimming cut 4 bases from V and 5 bases from J; bases unmatched to any gene: 8. Germline CDR1 MGHDK, CDR2 SYGVNS. The CDR3 is 15 residues long. Written as DNA, the CDR3 is TGTGCCAGCAGTGGAGAGACAGGGGGTGGGACTGAAGCTTTCTTT. This sequence encodes CASSGETGGGTEAFF.

The chain has TRBV4-3 and TRBJ2-1; D is undetermined. The CDR3 sequence is 17 residues long. Trimming cost V 3 bases and J 0 bases, with 15 bases left between them. From germline, CDR1 is LGHNA and CDR2 YSLEER. The CDR3 here is CASSQELPATSYNEQFF. CDR3 in DNA: TGCGCCAGCAGCCAGGAACTTCCCGCTACCTCCTACAATGAGCAGTTCTTC.

V and J are TRBV12-3 or TRBV12-4 and TRBJ2-1; D possibly corresponds to TRBD1 (6 bases). The V gene lost 5 bases and the J gene lost 4 bases, with 9 bases spanning the gap. The CDR3 has 13 residues. This CDR3 is CASSITGYNEQFF. The CDR3 coding sequence is TGTGCCAGCAGTATAACAGGGTACAATGAGCAGTTCTTC.

This chain connects TRBV6-6 to TRBJ1-2; D unresolved. CDR3 length: 11 residues. V lost 7 bases and J lost 5, with 8 bases in between. Germline loops: CDR1 MNHNY, CDR2 SVGAGI (reference sequence). CDR3 coding DNA: TGTGCCAGCACCCCTCTATATGGCTACACCTTC. It yields the protein CASTPLYGYTF.

The chain employs TRBV4-1 and TRBJ1-2; the match to TRBD1 covers 9 bases. Losses at the gene ends were 1 base for V and 5 bases for J; bases not matched to a gene: 11. CDR1 and CDR2 from the germline V gene are MGHRA and YSYEKL. The CDR3 runs 17 residues. The CDR3 region has the DNA TGCGCCAGCAGCCAAGCACCGGACAGGGGAGACATATATGGCTACACCTTC. The encoded protein is CASSQAPDRGDIYGYTF.

This chain joins TRBV20-1 and TRBJ2-7; D might be TRBD2 (6 bases). Germline CDR1 is DFQATT and CDR2 is SNEGSKA (reference sequence). The V and J ends lost 3 bases and 2 bases respectively, with 11 bases between them. The CDR3 covers 13 residues. The CDR3 DNA reads as TGCAGTGCTAGGTCGGGGGAGGCCTACGAGCAGTACTTC. Amino acid sequence: CSARSGEAYEQYF.

Written as DNA, the CDR3 is TGTGCCAGCAACCCCGGGACAGCAAACTATGGCTACACCTTC. Protein: CASNPGTANYGYTF. The chain employs TRBV9 and TRBJ1-2; 7 nucleotides line up with TRBD1. The CDR3 extends over 14 amino acids. Trimming took 6 bases from V and 2 from J; bases not matched to a gene: 7. Germline values: CDR1 SGDLS, CDR2 YYNGEE.

The chain joins TRBV15 to TRBJ1-5; the D is unclear. There are 17 residues in the CDR3. V was clipped by 0 bases and J by 4 bases, with 16 bases between them. Germline CDR1 reads LNHNV; CDR2 reads YYDKDF (reference sequence). Here the CDR3 reads CATSREPGVGPNQPQHF. CDR3 in DNA: TGTGCCACCAGCAGAGAGCCCGGTGTGGGCCCTAATCAGCCCCAGCATTTT.

The chain is built from TRBV9 and TRBJ2-6, with D perhaps matching TRBD1 (6 bases). CDR1 SGDLS and CDR2 YYNGEE come from the germline V gene. Trimming shortened V by 3 bases and J by 0 bases, and 19 bases separated the two germline ends. The CDR3 spans 19 residues. The CDR3 DNA is TGTGCCAGCAGCGCCGTCGGGACATCGGACATCTCTGGGGCCAACGTCCTGACTTTC. It specifies CASSAVGTSDISGANVLTF.

The rearrangement links TRBV5-1 to TRBJ2-1, with TRBD1 matching over 11 bases. Germline V lookup: CDR1 SGHRS, CDR2 YFSETQ. V was clipped by 2 bases and J by 4 bases; unmatched bases: 5. CDR3 length equals 16 residues. The CDR3 DNA reads TGCGCCAGCAGCTTCGGACAGGGGGCGCCTTACAATGAGCAGTTCTTC. Protein sequence: CASSFGQGAPYNEQFF.

Written as DNA, the CDR3 is TGTGCCAGCAGGTCGACAGAATACAATGAGCAGTTCTTC. It encodes CASRSTEYNEQFF. The chain carries TRBV12-3 or TRBV12-4 and TRBJ2-1; D may be TRBD1 (5 bases). The CDR3 runs to 13 residues. V was trimmed by 6 bases and J by 4 bases, leaving 10 bases between them.

This rearrangement joins TRBV7-6 to TRBJ1-5; D call uncertain. In germline, CDR1 is SGHVS, CDR2 FNYEAQ. Trimming shortened V by 1 base and J by 0 bases, and 7 bases separated the two germline ends. The CDR3 is 15 residues long. The CDR3 DNA is TGTGCCAGCAGCTTAGGACCATATAGCAATCAGCCCCAGCATTTT. Amino acid sequence: CASSLGPYSNQPQHF.

The chain uses TRBV2 and TRBJ2-7; tentatively, D is TRBD1 or TRBD2 (5 bases each). The germline gives CDR1 SNHLY, CDR2 FYNNEI. V lost 6 bases and J lost 7, with 19 bases in between. The CDR3 length is 14 residues. The CDR3 region is CASRTRDGTQEQYF. The CDR3 DNA is TGTGCCAGCAGAACCCGGGACGGAACCCAAGAGCAGTACTTC.

The chain carries TRBV28 and TRBJ2-7, with 7 nucleotides matching TRBD1. Germline CDR1 and CDR2: MDHEN and SYDVKM. J gave up 0 bases and V 5 bases, and 4 bases lay outside the gene matches. CDR3 length equals 14 residues. The CDR3 reads CASSPTGSSYEQYF. In DNA, the CDR3 is TGTGCCAGCAGTCCGACAGGGTCCTCCTACGAGCAGTACTTC.

This chain links TRBV4-1 with TRBJ2-3; D perhaps matches TRBD2 (5 bases). The CDR3 consists of 16 residues. Looked up from germline, CDR1 is MGHRA and CDR2 is YSYEKL. V lost 2 bases and J 0 bases, leaving 12 bases between the germline ends. The CDR3 nucleotides read TGCGCCAGCAGCCAACAAAGCGGCTTAAGCACAGATACGCAGTATTTT. Translating gives CASSQQSGLSTDTQYF.

The V and J genes are TRBV6-2 or TRBV6-3 and TRBJ1-1; D gene unclear. The CDR3 sequence is 17 residues long. Germline lookup yields CDR1 MNHEY and CDR2 SVGEGT. V was shortened by 4 bases and J by 4 bases, with 22 bases between the two germline ends. The DNA for the CDR3 is TGTGCCAGCAGTTCTTCAAAGATTGGGAGGTGGGCCACTGAAGCTTTCTTT. Translated: CASSSSKIGRWATEAFF.

The chain combines TRBV29-1 with TRBJ1-2; D is uncertain. Germline CDR1 is SQVTM and CDR2 is ANQGSEA. CDR3 size: 13 residues. V lost 0 bases and J 3 bases, leaving 8 bases between the germline ends. The CDR3 here is CSVEEAGDYGYTF. As DNA, the CDR3 is TGCAGCGTTGAAGAGGCTGGGGACTATGGCTACACCTTC. Drawing the rest from reference TRBV29-1 and TRBJ1-2, the complete variable domain is SAVISQKPSRDICQRGTSLTIQCQVDSQVTMMFWYRQQPGQSLTLIATANQGSEATYESGFVIDKFPISRPNLTFSTLTVSNMSPEDSSIYLCSVEEAGDYGYTFGSGTRLTVV.

The chain links TRBV29-1 to TRBJ2-2; 9 bases map to TRBD2. This CDR3 comprises 13 residues. Germline V gives CDR1 SQVTM, CDR2 ANQGSEA. Trimming took 7 bases from V and 2 from J; bases not matched to a gene: 2. DNA of the CDR3: TGCAGCGCTAGCGGGATCAACACCGGGGAGCTGTTTTTT. It encodes CSASGINTGELFF.